The present T cell receptor beta chain was sequenced within a study of beta chain features in type 1 diabetes. Points from the study as a whole: Moderate but significant shortening of TCRB CDR3s was recorded in all four CD4+ subsets from Type 1 diabetes patients.

As every portion of the isolated RNA was reverse transcribed, the sequencing read expressed TCRB transcripts. Libraries were prepared by immunoSEQ multiplex PCR; TCRdb keeps only in-frame clonotypes and omits some of them. The sample has around 600,000 clones, over 10% seen once; the top ten hold more than 0.095%. This CDR3 is 13 amino acids long. Germline V gene data show CDR1 as KGHSH and CDR2 as LQKENI. V dropped 3 bases and J dropped 3 bases, with 9 bases sitting between them. This clone occurred a few times. Its antigen is not known. V and J are TRBV18 and TRBJ2-7; D gene uncertain. The origin of this receptor is a man aged 25 to 40 with type 1 diabetes. Sample: naive CD4+ T cells from blood. The CDR3 loop is CASSPYPGYEQYF. The CDR3 bases are TGTGCCAGCTCACCGTATCCAGGCTACGAGCAGTACTTC.